This T cell receptor beta chain derives from a study of early T cells in non-severe SARS-CoV-2 infection. About the research overall: Chains were not paired, and sequencing was done on bulk RNA from unsorted whole blood.

Between the trimmed V and J ends, which lost 8 bases and 0 bases, there was a span of 8 bases. The germline V gene has CDR1 WNHNN and CDR2 SYGVQD (reference sequence). This CDR3 region has 12 residues. Individual cDNA molecules carried attached unique molecular identifiers. MiXCR was run by TCRdb on the 5' RACE reads, yielding one entry per CDR3 protein. The data show about 33,000 distinct CDR3 sequences, under 7.5% seen once. Study-wide results and limits: Missing private and CD4 specificities, VDJdb matching favored anti-spike CD8 responses.

This clonotype was seen repeatedly, ten times or more. The antigen is not known. Sequencing was performed on whole blood. The receptor's source is an adult who was a healthcare worker with PCR-confirmed SARS-CoV-2 infection or an uninfected control (not recorded which). J is TRBJ2-7 and V is TRBV10-1; perhaps TRBD2 as D (6 bases). The chain's CDR3 is CASSTSSYEQYF. The CDR3 region has the DNA TGCGCCAGCTCGACTAGCTCCTACGAGCAGTACTTC.